The 3 T cell receptor beta chains below all came from one sample that was sequenced in a study of T cells after yellow fever vaccination. TCRdb called the 5' RACE reads again in MiXCR, with one record for every CDR3 protein. The table has around 360,000 distinct CDR3 sequences, 11% seen once. The starting material was PBMCs, obtained on the day of the first yellow fever vaccination. These receptors originate from a man younger than 30 who received the YFV17D yellow fever vaccine.

The chain has TRBV24-1 and TRBJ2-3; D gene unclear. Deletions cut 5 bases from V and 2 bases from J, with 7 bases between. CDR3 length equals 13 residues. Germline V gene sequence: CDR1 KGHDR, CDR2 SFDVKD. The CDR3 spells CATSGSFTDTQYF. The CDR3 DNA sequence: TGTGCCACCAGTGGCAGCTTCACAGATACGCAGTATTTT.

A few counts support this clonotype. The rearrangement links TRBV15 to TRBJ2-7, with D perhaps TRBD1 (5 bases). CDR1 and CDR2 from the germline V gene are LNHNV and YYDKDF (reference sequence). V was pared by 0 bases and J by 3 bases, with 12 bases between. The CDR3 loop spans 15 amino acids. This chain's CDR3 is CATSRDSRAIYEQYV. CDR3 in DNA: TGTGCCACCAGCAGAGATTCCAGGGCGATCTACGAGCAGTACGTC.

This clonotype was counted a few times. CDR3 DNA sequence: TGCGCCAGCATTCGACATATTTATACGCAGTATTTT. Translated: CASIRHIYTQYF. The chain joins TRBV23-1 to TRBJ2-3, with unresolved D. TRBV23-1 is an open reading frame, and its role is uncertain. Deletions cut 7 bases from V and 7 bases from J, with 12 bases between. The length of the CDR3 is 12 residues.